The next 13 T cell receptor beta chains were all read from a single sample in a study of CD8+ T cells in alopecia areata. Treatment meaning: oral pan-JAK inhibitor, 5-10 mg twice daily. Investigators isolated RNA and reverse transcribed it into cDNA to act as the sequencing template. Profiling relied on immunoSEQ multiplex PCR, and the TCRdb table lists in-frame clones only, not all of them. The top ten clones hold more than 0.85% of a sample with 250,000 to 350,000 clones, 60% of them seen once. The specimen comprised CD4+ T cells sorted from blood, sampled at roughly week 52, from a patient treated with tofacitinib. The source of these receptors is a human donor with alopecia areata.

The table lists this clone with a few counts. This rearrangement joins TRBV29-1 to TRBJ2-5; D gene ambiguous. Germline values: CDR1 SQVTM, CDR2 ANQGSEA. The CDR3 runs to 10 residues. Trimming left V 7 bases short and J 3 bases short, with 6 bases between. Written as DNA, the CDR3 is TGCAGCGGGGGAAAAGAGACCCAGTACTTC. Protein product: CSGGKETQYF.

The gene calls are TRBV7-3 and TRBJ2-5; D perhaps matches TRBD2 (5 bases). Per germline, CDR1 SGHTA and CDR2 FQGTGA. This CDR3 contains 15 residues. The V gene lost 1 base and the J gene lost 0 bases, with 9 bases spanning the gap. The CDR3 bases are TGTGCCAGCAGCTTAAAATCGGGGTACCAAGAGACCCAGTACTTC. It codes for CASSLKSGYQETQYF.

V usage is TRBV4-2 and J usage is TRBJ2-1; 7 bases agree with TRBD2. Per the germline V gene, CDR1 is LGHNA and CDR2 is YNFKEQ. The trim removed 1 base at V and 6 bases at J, leaving 6 bases unmatched. This CDR3 region has 15 residues. Here the CDR3 reads CASSQVRGEPNEQFF. The CDR3 DNA sequence: TGTGCCAGCAGCCAAGTTCGGGGGGAACCCAATGAGCAGTTCTTC.

The rearrangement uses TRBV11-2 and TRBJ2-4; D is unresolved. V was cut by 2 bases and J by 0 bases, with 2 bases left in between. Germline values: CDR1 SGHAT, CDR2 FQNNGV. CDR3 size: 13 residues. This CDR3 is CASSLLAKNIQYF. The CDR3 DNA reads TGTGCCAGCAGCTTACTAGCCAAAAACATTCAGTACTTC.

A remark on this clone: Other DNA sequences of this sample code for an identical CDR3. V gene TRBV7-2 combines with J gene TRBJ2-3; D may be TRBD2 (5 bases). Trimming cost V 2 bases and J 2 bases, with 8 bases left between them. Germline values: CDR1 SGHTA, CDR2 FQGNSA. This CDR3 comprises 14 residues. This CDR3 is CASSLRGITDTQYF. The CDR3 coding sequence is TGTGCCAGCAGCTTAAGAGGGATCACAGATACGCAGTATTTT.

DNA of the CDR3: TGTGCCTGGAGTGTACGCAGGGGCGGGCCTTCATATGGCTACACCTTC. Translated, it gives CAWSVRRGGPSYGYTF. The V call is TRBV30, the J call TRBJ1-2, with D tentatively TRBD1 (6 bases). The CDR3 loop spans 16 amino acids. Germline CDR1 is GTSNPN and CDR2 is SVGIG (reference sequence). Trimming cost V 0 bases and J 5 bases, with 19 bases left between them.

The rearrangement links TRBV5-1 to TRBJ1-4; 7 bases match TRBD1. The CDR3 covers 15 residues. Germline V lookup: CDR1 SGHRS, CDR2 YFSETQ. J gave up 4 bases and V 3 bases, and 6 bases lay outside the gene matches. CDR3 region: CASSSQGPHNEKLFF. The CDR3 bases are TGCGCCAGCAGCTCACAGGGGCCCCATAATGAAAAACTGTTTTTT.

This rearrangement joins TRBV2 to TRBJ1-4; no reliable D call. This CDR3 is 14 amino acids long. Germline V gene lookup returns CDR1 SNHLY and CDR2 FYNNEI. The V and J ends lost 0 bases and 9 bases respectively, with 11 bases between them. The CDR3 sequence is CASSEAEGRKKLFF. The CDR3 nucleotides are TGTGCCAGCAGTGAAGCGGAAGGCAGGAAAAAACTGTTTTTT.

V usage is TRBV30 and J usage is TRBJ2-5, with a weak D call TRBD2 (6 bases). This CDR3 spans 12 amino acids. Germline CDR1 GTSNPN, CDR2 SVGIG (reference sequence). V was trimmed by 5 bases and J by 6 bases, leaving 13 bases between them. The CDR3 region has the DNA TGTGCCTGGGCTGGGACTGTAAAGACCCAGTACTTC. It codes for CAWAGTVKTQYF.

The chain links TRBV29-1 to TRBJ2-5, with 9 bases matching TRBD1. The V gene end was trimmed by 6 bases and the J gene end by 3 bases; junction bases not matched to a gene: 11. Germline CDR1 is SQVTM and CDR2 is ANQGSEA. The CDR3 totals 15 residues. CDR3 region: CSVAPGQGTEETQYF. The CDR3 DNA reads as TGCAGCGTCGCCCCGGGACAGGGAACCGAAGAGACCCAGTACTTC.

This clone appeared a few times. This chain links TRBV29-1 with TRBJ1-1; TRBD1 might be the D (5 bases). Germline-derived CDR1 and CDR2 are SQVTM and ANQGSEA. The CDR3 contains 12 residues. The germline V and J ends were trimmed by 7 bases and 6 bases, with 15 bases remaining between them. The DNA of the CDR3 is TGCAGCGCAGGGAGGGATCGGTCTGAAGCTTTCTTT. Its protein is CSAGRDRSEAFF. Full variable domain (remainder filled in from reference TRBV29-1 and TRBJ1-1): SAVISQKPSRDICQRGTSLTIQCQVDSQVTMMFWYRQQPGQSLTLIATANQGSEATYESGFVIDKFPISRPNLTFSTLTVSNMSPEDSSIYLCSAGRDRSEAFFGQGTRLTVV.

The chain employs TRBV15 and TRBJ2-5; TRBD2 is a possible D gene (5 bases). Germline CDR1 and CDR2: LNHNV and YYDKDF (reference sequence). The CDR3 is 14 amino acids. Trimming stripped 4 bases from V and 1 base from J, with 10 bases between. This CDR3 is CATSTSGIQETQYF. DNA of the CDR3: TGTGCCACCAGCACTTCGGGAATCCAAGAGACCCAGTACTTC.

This chain connects TRBV30 to TRBJ1-2; TRBD1 matches 8 bases. J gave up 6 bases and V 1 base, and 4 bases lay outside the gene matches. Germline V gives CDR1 GTSNPN, CDR2 SVGIG (reference sequence). This CDR3 has 13 residues. The chain's CDR3 is CAWSANRGNGYTF. The CDR3 DNA reads TGTGCCTGGAGTGCCAACAGGGGGAATGGCTACACCTTC.